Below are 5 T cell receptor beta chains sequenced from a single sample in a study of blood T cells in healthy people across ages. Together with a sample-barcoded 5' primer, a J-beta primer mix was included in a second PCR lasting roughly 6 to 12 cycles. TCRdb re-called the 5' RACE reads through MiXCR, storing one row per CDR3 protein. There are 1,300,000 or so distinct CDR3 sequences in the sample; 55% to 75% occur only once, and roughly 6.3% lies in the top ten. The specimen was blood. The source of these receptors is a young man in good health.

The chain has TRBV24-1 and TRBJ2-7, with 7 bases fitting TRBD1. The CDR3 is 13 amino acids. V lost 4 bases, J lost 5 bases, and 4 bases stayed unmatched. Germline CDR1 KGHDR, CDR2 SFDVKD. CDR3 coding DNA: TGTGCCACCAGTGAGACTGACAGGGACGAGCAGTACTTC. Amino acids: CATSETDRDEQYF.

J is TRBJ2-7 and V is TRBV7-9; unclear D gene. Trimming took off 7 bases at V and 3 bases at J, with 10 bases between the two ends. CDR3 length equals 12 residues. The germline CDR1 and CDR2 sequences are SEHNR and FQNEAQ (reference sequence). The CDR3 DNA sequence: TGTGCCAGCAATTACGGAGACTACGAGCAGTACTTC. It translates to CASNYGDYEQYF.

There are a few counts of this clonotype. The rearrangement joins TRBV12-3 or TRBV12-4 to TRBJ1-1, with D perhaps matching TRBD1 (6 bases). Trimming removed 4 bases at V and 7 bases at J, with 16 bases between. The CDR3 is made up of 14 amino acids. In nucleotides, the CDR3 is TGTGCCAGCAGTTCTAACCAGGGGAAGGGTGAAGCTTTCTTT. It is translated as CASSSNQGKGEAFF.

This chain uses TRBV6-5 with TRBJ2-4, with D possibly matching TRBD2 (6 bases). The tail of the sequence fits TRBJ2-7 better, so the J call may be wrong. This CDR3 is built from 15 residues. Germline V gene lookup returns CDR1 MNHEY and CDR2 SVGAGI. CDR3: CASSHGTPFFYEQYF. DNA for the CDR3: TGTGCCAGCAGCCACGGGACTCCTTTTTTCTACGAGCAGTACTTC.

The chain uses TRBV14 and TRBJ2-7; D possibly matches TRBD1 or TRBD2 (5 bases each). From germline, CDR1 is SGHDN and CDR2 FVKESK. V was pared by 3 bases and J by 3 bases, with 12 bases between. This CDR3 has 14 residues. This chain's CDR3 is CASSQHLGGYEQYF. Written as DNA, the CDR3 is TGTGCCAGCAGCCAGCATCTTGGGGGCTACGAGCAGTACTTC.